This is a list of T cell receptor beta chains from one sample in a study of beta chain features in type 1 diabetes. Sequencing used immunoSEQ multiplex PCR; TCRdb keeps in-frame clones, though not all of them. The sample lists roughly 500,000 clones, over 9.5% occurring once. Sequencing input: naive CD4+ T cells from blood. Every receptor here comes from a woman between 18 and 29 years old in good health. CDR3s include the opening cysteine and the closing phenylalanine or tryptophan. The D gene is left open where the match is weak. A row's size may be missing; if present it is once, few, many or a size class.

>TRBJ2-1|12|TRBV7-8|TRBD2|few
TGTGCCAGCAGCCTCAAGCGGGAATCGCGGTTCTTC
CASSLKRESRFF
>TRBJ2-4|14|TRBV7-6|TRBD2|-
TGTGCCAGCAGCCGGGGTAGCGGGAGCTCCATTCAGTACTTC
CASSRGSGSSIQYF
>TRBJ2-1|17|TRBV7-9|-|-
TGTGCCAGCAGCTTAGCGTCGGCAAATCGAATTGGCAATGAGCAGTTCTTC
CASSLASANRIGNEQFF
>TRBJ2-3|15|TRBV5-1|TRBD1|-
TGCGCCAGCTCACGGGGGACAGGGGACACAGATACGCAGTATTTT
CASSRGTGDTDTQYF
>TRBJ2-6|19|TRBV4-3|-|-
TGCGCCAGCAGCCAAGTTTTTCGGACAGAAAACTCTGGGGCCAACGTCCTGACTTTC
CASSQVFRTENSGANVLTF
>TRBJ1-5|14|TRBV2|TRBD1|-
TGTGCCAGCAGTATGGGACAGGGGGATCAGCCCCAGCATTTT
CASSMGQGDQPQHF
>TRBJ1-1|13|TRBV6-5|-|few
TGTGCCAGCAGGCAGGGACTTGGTACTGAAGCTTTCTTT
CASRQGLGTEAFF
>TRBJ2-7|15|TRBV29-1|TRBD1|-
TGCAGCGTTCCTGCCGCACAGGGGGCTGGGGACGAGCAGTACTTC
CSVPAAQGAGDEQYF
>TRBJ2-1|15|TRBV7-7|-|-
TGTGCTAGCAGCTTAGGACCAGGGAGCTACAATGAGCAGTTCTTC
CASSLGPGSYNEQFF
>TRBJ1-1|15|TRBV7-2|-|-
TGTGCCAGCAGCCTTCTCCAGACAGTCTACACTGAAGCTTTCTTT
CASSLLQTVYTEAFF
>TRBJ1-5|20|TRBV30|TRBD1|-
TGTGCCTGGAGTAGGTCCCGACCGGGACAGGGAAAAAGGCGGCATCAGCCCCAGCATTTT
CAWSRSRPGQGKRRHQPQHF
>TRBJ1-4|14|TRBV9|-|few
TGTGCCAGCAGCGCAACGGCGAGGGGTGAAAAACTGTTTTTT
CASSATARGEKLFF
>TRBJ1-4|17|TRBV7-2|-|few
TGTGCCAGCACCGAACAGGGAAGGGGAGCAACTAATGAAAAACTGTTTTTT
CASTEQGRGATNEKLFF
>TRBJ1-6|13|TRBV4-2|-|-
TGTGCCAGCAGCCAAGAGGAGGATTCACCCCTCCACTTT
CASSQEEDSPLHF
>TRBJ2-1|16|TRBV7-9|TRBD2|-
TGTGCCAGCAGCCCCCGGGGGGGGCGCGGGTACAATGAGCAGTTCTTC
CASSPRGGRGYNEQFF
>TRBJ2-1|17|TRBV9|TRBD2|few
TGTGCCAGCAGCGTCGCCCCGGCAGCGGGGGGCTACAATGAGCAGTTCTTC
CASSVAPAAGGYNEQFF
>TRBJ2-7|11|TRBV20-1|-|-
TGCAGTGCTAGAGTAAGGGCCGAGCAGTACTTC
CSARVRAEQYF
>TRBJ2-2|14|TRBV7-2|TRBD1|-
TGTGCCAGCAGTAGGACAGGGGAAACCGGGGAGCTGTTTTTT
CASSRTGETGELFF
>TRBJ1-1|14|TRBV18|-|few
TGTGCCAGCTCACCTGGGAGTAGTGACACTGAAGCTTTCTTT
CASSPGSSDTEAFF
>TRBJ1-2|15|TRBV7-3|-|few
TGTGCCAGCAGCTTGGATGCGGGGGGCTTACGTGGCTACACCTTC
CASSLDAGGLRGYTF
>TRBJ2-3|10|TRBV7-9|-|-
TGTGCCAGCAGCCGGGATACGCAGTATTTT
CASSRDTQYF
>TRBJ1-2|15|TRBV7-8|-|few
TGTGCCAGCAGCTTAGCCGGGCCCCGTAACTATGGCTACACCTTC
CASSLAGPRNYGYTF
>TRBJ2-3|15|TRBV14|-|few
TGTGCCAGCAGCCAATACCGGGTTGGCACAGATACGCAGTATTTT
CASSQYRVGTDTQYF
>TRBJ1-1|13|TRBV6-5|-|few
TGTGCCAGCAGTTACAATCCCAACACTGAAGCTTTCTTT
CASSYNPNTEAFF
>TRBJ1-1|14|TRBV18|-|-
TGTGCCAGCTCCCCGAGGAAGTTGTGGACTGAAGCTTTCTTT
CASSPRKLWTEAFF
>TRBJ2-1|9|TRBV29-1|-|few
TGCAGCGTTGATTTCTCTCGGGTCTTC
CSVDFSRVF
>TRBJ2-1|15|TRBV18|TRBD1|few
TGTGCCAGCTCGAATACAGGGGACGCCTACAATGAGCAGTTCTTC
CASSNTGDAYNEQFF
>TRBJ2-2|13|TRBV14|-|few
TGTGCCAGCAGCAAACACTTGGACGGGGAGCTGTTTTTT
CASSKHLDGELFF
>TRBJ2-6|13|TRBV2|-|-
TGTGCCAGCAATCCAGCCGGGGCCAACGTCCTGACTTTC
CASNPAGANVLTF
>TRBJ1-2|15|TRBV2|-|-
TGTGCCAGCAGCGCACAGGGTGGTATAAGCTATGGCTACACCTTC
CASSAQGGISYGYTF
>TRBJ2-3|13|TRBV5-1|TRBD2|-
TGCGCCAGCAGCTTGGAGGGAGGGGATACGCAGTATTTT
CASSLEGGDTQYF
>TRBJ2-1|16|TRBV7-2|TRBD2|-
TGTGCCAGCATCCCGACTAGCGGGAGCTCCTACAATGAGCAGTTCTTC
CASIPTSGSSYNEQFF
>TRBJ2-1|13|TRBV5-1|-|-
TGCGCCAGCAGCTTGCAGGGGCCCAATGAGCAGTTCTTC
CASSLQGPNEQFF
>TRBJ1-4|14|TRBV5-1|-|few
TGCGCCAGCGGGCGAGGGGCAACTAATGAAAAACTGTTTTTT
CASGRGATNEKLFF
>TRBJ1-2|15|TRBV7-2|-|-
TGTGCCAGCAGCTTAGATGGTTTTGTCAGAATTGGCTACACCTTC
CASSLDGFVRIGYTF
>TRBJ1-1|18|TRBV7-8|-|-
TGTGCCAGCAGCTTAGCGGTCAGGGTATGGTCAATGAACACTGAAGCTTTCTTT
CASSLAVRVWSMNTEAFF
>TRBJ1-6|13|TRBV7-9|TRBD1|few
TGTGCCAGCAGTTGGGACAGAAGCTCACCCCTCCACTTT
CASSWDRSSPLHF